This T cell receptor beta chain was retrieved from a study of tumor and adjacent non-tumor tissue in lung cancer. General study results and limits: In normal lung, the top 100 clones were significantly more dominant than in tumor. Compared with tumor, normal lung showed significantly lower TCR diversity.

The template was RNA from unsorted bulk tissue. The CDR3 runs 15 residues. The germline V gene has CDR1 SGHNT and CDR2 YENEEA. The library came from three nested PCR rounds adapted from ARM-PCR protocols. A single record per CDR3 protein comes from TCRdb applying MiXCR to the multiplex PCR reads. The sample contains 200,000 to 250,000 distinct CDR3 sequences, 60% to 85% of which appear only once. A remark on this clonotype: Its antigen is as yet unknown. One junction end does not reproduce the germline sequence, and a read error may be involved.

This TCR was recovered from a man aged 55 to 70 with non-small cell lung cancer. V usage is TRBV11-3 and J usage is TRBJ2-1, with 8 bases matching TRBD2. The specimen sequenced was lung tumor tissue. CDR3 sequence reads: CAGSPGGGPYNEQFF. The DNA for the CDR3 is TGTGCCGGCAGCCCCGGGGGGGGCCCCTACAATGAGCAGTTCTTC.